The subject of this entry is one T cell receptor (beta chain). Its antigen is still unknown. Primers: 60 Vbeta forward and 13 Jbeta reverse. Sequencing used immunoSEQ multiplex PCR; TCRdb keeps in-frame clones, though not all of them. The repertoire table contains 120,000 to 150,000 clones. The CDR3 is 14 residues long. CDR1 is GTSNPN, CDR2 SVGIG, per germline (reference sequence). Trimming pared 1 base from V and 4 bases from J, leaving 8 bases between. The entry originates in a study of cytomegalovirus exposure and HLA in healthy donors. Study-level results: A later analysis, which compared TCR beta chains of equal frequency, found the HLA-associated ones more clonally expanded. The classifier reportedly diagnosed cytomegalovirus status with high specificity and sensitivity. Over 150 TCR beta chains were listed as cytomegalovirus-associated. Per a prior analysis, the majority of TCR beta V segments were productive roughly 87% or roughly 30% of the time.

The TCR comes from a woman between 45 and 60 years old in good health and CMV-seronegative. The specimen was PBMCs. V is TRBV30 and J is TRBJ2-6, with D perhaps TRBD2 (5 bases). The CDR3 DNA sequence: TGTGCCTGGAGTGGGAGGTCCGGGGCCAACGTCCTGACTTTC. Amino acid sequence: CAWSGRSGANVLTF.